The count of the clone carrying this T cell receptor beta chain is one. Its antigen is not identified. This entry comes from a study of shared clonotypes between healthy human individuals. On the study more broadly: Participating donors consisted of a couple of women and a few men aged 18 to 49. CD4 naive cells filled three plates per donor, CD4 memory three, CD8 naive two and CD8 memory one. Study results and limitations: Unshared clonotypes carried lower generation probabilities than those common to all four donors.

At deep level, the assay was performed. Produced via immunoSEQ multiplex PCR; TCRdb's table is partial and in-frame only. The table lists roughly 700,000 clones, 80% to 95% of them singletons, with approximately 35% in the top ten. The specimen was memory CD8+ T cells from PBMCs. Noted subset: CD45RO+ cells pooled with CCR7-negative TemRA cells. This sequence originates from a young man in good health. Some clones in this sample may be carry-over from other donors' samples.

The CDR3 is CATSRDRGTGVGDTQYF. The CDR3 DNA follows: TGTGCCACCAGCAGAGATCGGGGGACAGGGGTGGGAGATACGCAGTATTTT. The chain is built from TRBV15 and TRBJ2-3; 10 bases fit TRBD1. V shed 0 bases, J shed 5 bases, and the junction held 8 bases outside the gene matches. CDR3 size: 17 residues. Germline CDR1 LNHNV, CDR2 YYDKDF (reference sequence). Supplemented by reference TRBV15 and TRBJ2-3, the full variable domain reads DAMVIQNPRYQVTQFGKPVTLSCSQTLNHNVMYWYQQKSSQAPKLLFHYYDKDFNNEADTPDNFQSRRPNTSFCFLDIRSPGLGDTAMYLCATSRDRGTGVGDTQYFGPGTRLTVL.